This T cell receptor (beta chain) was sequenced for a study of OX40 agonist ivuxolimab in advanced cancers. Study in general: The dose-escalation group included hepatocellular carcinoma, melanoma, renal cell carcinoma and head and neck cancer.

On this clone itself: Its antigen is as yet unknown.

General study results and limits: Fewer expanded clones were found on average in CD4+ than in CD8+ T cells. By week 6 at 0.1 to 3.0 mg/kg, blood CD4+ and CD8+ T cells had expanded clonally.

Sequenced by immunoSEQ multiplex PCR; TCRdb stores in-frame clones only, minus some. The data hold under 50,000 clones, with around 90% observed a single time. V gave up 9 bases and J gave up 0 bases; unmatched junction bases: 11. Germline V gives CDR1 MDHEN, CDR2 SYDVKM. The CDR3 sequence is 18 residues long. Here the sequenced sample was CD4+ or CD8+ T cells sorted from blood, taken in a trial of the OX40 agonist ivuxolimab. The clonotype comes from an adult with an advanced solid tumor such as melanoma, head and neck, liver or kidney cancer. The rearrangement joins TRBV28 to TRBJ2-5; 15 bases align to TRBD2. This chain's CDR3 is CASKRGLAGGQYQETQYF. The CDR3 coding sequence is TGTGCCAGTAAAAGGGGACTAGCGGGGGGACAGTACCAAGAGACCCAGTACTTC. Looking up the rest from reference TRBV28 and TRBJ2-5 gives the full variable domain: DVKVTQSSRYLVKRTGEKVFLECVQDMDHENMFWYRQDPGLGLRLIYFSYDVKMKEKGDIPEGYSVSREKKERFSLILESASTNQTSMYLCASKRGLAGGQYQETQYFGPGTRLLVL.